This TCR beta chain was recovered during a study of molecular identifiers for immune sequencing clone quantification. TCRdb reanalysed the PCR reads using MiXCR and keeps one entry per CDR3 protein. The sample lists more than 550,000 distinct CDR3 sequences, around 25% occurring once. V dropped 0 bases and J dropped 1; count of bases not matched to a gene: 6. The CDR3 spans 18 residues. Germline V lookup: CDR1 SGHTA, CDR2 FQGNSA. The source material was naive CD8+ T cells from blood, with Jurkat cell RNA spiked in. This sample's subset: FACS-sorted CD8+CD4-CCR7+CD45RA+ naive T cells. This TCR derives from a human donor in good health. Some libraries in this study had Jurkat cell RNA spiked in. The chain couples TRBV7-2 to TRBJ2-3; 11 bases align to TRBD2. In DNA, the CDR3 is TGTGCCAGCAGCTTAGCTCTAGCGGGAGGCGGGCGCACAGATACGCAGTATTTT. It is translated as CASSLALAGGGRTDTQYF.